The following is a T cell receptor (beta chain) sequence with its context. This sample stems from a study of blood T cell repertoires in COVID-19. Study overall: Collection of acute and convalescent COVID-19 samples took place in the United States, Italy and Spain. The cDNA or gDNA used as material had been derived from T cells, B-cell-depleted T cells, or PBMCs.

The authors' processing: Reference gene primer amplification yielded estimated nucleated cell counts. Assay: immunoSEQ multiplex PCR; the TCRdb copy retains only in-frame clones and omits some. V, J and clone size reflect that table, while D and trimming were determined from the DNA. The data show roughly 280,000 clones, around 90% seen once. This CDR3 is 13 amino acids long. With 7 bases removed from V and 5 bases from J, the gap between germline ends came to 14 bases. The germline gives CDR1 SQVTM, CDR2 ANQGSEA. The sequencing sample was made of peripheral blood. V usage is TRBV29-1 and J usage is TRBJ1-4; D perhaps matches TRBD1 (5 bases). The TCR comes from a woman aged 50 to 60 who had recovered from COVID-19. As DNA, the CDR3 is TGCAGCGCCAACGGGCGGGGGAATGAAAAACTGTTTTTT. Translated, it gives CSANGRGNEKLFF.